The 4 T cell receptor beta chains below all came from one sample that was sequenced in a study of identical twins. MiXCR, run by TCRdb on the 5' RACE reads, gives a single entry per CDR3 protein. This sample has approximately 550,000 distinct CDR3 sequences, with about a fifth found just once. The data were also submitted as part of a second study, on yellow fever vaccine responses in identical twins.

Sequencing was performed on CD4+ T cells sorted from blood. Every receptor here comes from a woman between 18 and 29 years old in good health.

This CDR3 is CASRPARLAGPYNEQFF. Written as DNA, the CDR3 is TGTGCCAGCAGACCAGCCCGACTAGCGGGACCCTACAATGAGCAGTTCTTC. The rearrangement uses TRBV6-2 or TRBV6-3 and TRBJ2-1, with TRBD2 identical over 11 bases. The CDR3 loop spans 17 amino acids. Germline assignment: CDR1 MNHEY and CDR2 SVGEGT. The junction had 9 bases not matched to a gene; V was cut back by 6 bases and J by 2 bases.

In this sample, this clonotype turned up a few times. The CDR3 loop reads CASSISGRREAFF. The CDR3 DNA reads as TGTGCCAGCAGCATAAGCGGGAGGAGAGAAGCTTTCTTT. The gene calls are TRBV12-3 or TRBV12-4 and TRBJ1-1; D is ambiguous. V gave up 6 bases and J gave up 8 bases, with 16 bases separating them. This CDR3 region has 13 residues.

A note on this clonotype: One end of the junction varies from germline; a read error may be responsible. The rearrangement uses TRBV18 and TRBJ2-1, with D maybe TRBD2 (6 bases). This CDR3 spans 15 amino acids. Germline-derived CDR1 and CDR2 are KGHSH and LQKENI. CDR3: CASSPRDLNYNEQFF. Written as DNA, the CDR3 is TGTGCCAGCTCTCCACGGGACTTAAATTACAATGAGCAGTTCTTC.

The chain uses TRBV3-1 and TRBJ2-3; no firm D call. This CDR3 is built from 16 residues. The V gene lost 0 bases and the J gene lost 2 bases, with 12 bases spanning the gap. Germline V gives CDR1 LGHDT, CDR2 YNNKEL (reference sequence). The CDR3 nucleotides are TGTGCCAGCAGCCAAGATCTCACTCCGGCCACAGATACGCAGTATTTT. Translating it yields CASSQDLTPATDTQYF.